One and the same sample provided the 30 T cell receptor beta chains below, sequenced in a study of OX40 agonist ivuxolimab in advanced cancers. Profiled with immunoSEQ multiplex PCR; TCRdb holds only in-frame clones, not every one. The sample contains around 89,000 clones, roughly 93% of which appear only once. The material was CD4+ or CD8+ T cells sorted from blood, obtained in a trial of the OX40 agonist ivuxolimab. The receptors shown here come from an adult with an advanced solid tumor such as melanoma, head and neck, liver or kidney cancer.

J is TRBJ2-1 and V is TRBV18; D is possibly TRBD1 (5 bases). Per the germline V gene, CDR1 is KGHSH and CDR2 is LQKENI. This CDR3 region has 14 residues. Trimming took off 5 bases at V and 5 bases at J, with 13 bases between the two ends. DNA of the CDR3: TGTGCCAGCTCATGGGGTGGGGCGGACAATGAGCAGTTCTTC. The encoded protein is CASSWGGADNEQFF.

The rearrangement joins TRBV7-8 to TRBJ2-7, with 7 bases aligning to TRBD1. CDR1 is SGHVS, CDR2 FQNEAQ, per germline. The ends lost 5 bases at V and 4 bases at J; junction bases unmatched: 8. The CDR3 extends over 14 amino acids. The CDR3 loop reads CASSHNQGVYEQYF. The CDR3 DNA reads TGTGCCAGCAGCCATAACCAGGGGGTATACGAGCAGTACTTC.

The chain carries TRBV28 and TRBJ2-5; 7 bases are shared with TRBD2. Germline loops: CDR1 MDHEN, CDR2 SYDVKM. J gave up 1 base and V 10 bases, and 15 bases lay outside the gene matches. The CDR3 is 16 residues long. Here the CDR3 DNA reads TGTGCCACCCAGACCCCCCCCTCTAGCGGCCAAGAGACCCAGTACTTC. Residues: CATQTPPSSGQETQYF.

This chain links TRBV6-5 with TRBJ2-3; 10 bases are a match to TRBD2. The germline CDR1 and CDR2 sequences are MNHEY and SVGAGI. This CDR3 has 14 residues. V trimming: 5 bases; J trimming: 4 bases; junction bases outside the gene matches: 3. CDR3 sequence (DNA): TGTGCCAGCAGTCTAGCGGGAGAAGCAGATACGCAGTATTTT. Translated, it gives CASSLAGEADTQYF.

The V and J genes are TRBV14 and TRBJ2-6; D not resolved. The CDR3 is 20 amino acids. V dropped 1 base and J dropped 2 bases, with 21 bases sitting between them. Germline assignment: CDR1 SGHDN and CDR2 FVKESK. The CDR3 sequence: CASSQALNGRRLAGANVLTF. The DNA of the CDR3 is TGTGCCAGCAGCCAAGCTTTAAACGGGCGTCGGCTTGCTGGGGCCAACGTCCTGACTTTC. Drawing the rest from reference TRBV14 and TRBJ2-6, the complete variable domain is EAGVTQFPSHSVIEKGQTVTLRCDPISGHDNLYWYRRVMGKEIKFLLHFVKESKQDESGMPNNRFLAERTGGTYSTLKVQPAELEDSGVYFCASSQALNGRRLAGANVLTFGAGSRLTVL.

CDR3 residues: CASSVGREANTGELFF. In DNA, the CDR3 is TGTGCCAGCAGCGTCGGCCGGGAAGCGAACACCGGGGAGCTGTTTTTT. The rearrangement joins TRBV9 to TRBJ2-2; a possible D gene is TRBD2 (5 bases). Per the germline V gene, CDR1 is SGDLS and CDR2 is YYNGEE. The CDR3 consists of 16 residues. Trimming pared 2 bases from V and 0 bases from J, leaving 11 bases between.

The CDR3 bases are TGTGCCAGCAGCCCGGACATGGCGAACACCGGGGAGCTGTTTTTT. Residues: CASSPDMANTGELFF. The V and J genes are TRBV7-2 and TRBJ2-2, with D perhaps TRBD1 (5 bases). Germline V gene data show CDR1 as SGHTA and CDR2 as FQGNSA. V lost 5 bases, J lost 0 bases, and 10 bases lay in between. This CDR3 comprises 15 residues. Combining the CDR3 with reference TRBV7-2 and TRBJ2-2 gives the whole variable domain GAGVSQSPSNKVTEKGKDVELRCDPISGHTALYWYRQSLGQGLEFLIYFQGNSAPDKSGLPSDRFSAERTGGSVSTLTIQRTQQEDSAVYLCASSPDMANTGELFFGEGSRLTVL.

This clone was found once. The chain is built from TRBV7-2 and TRBJ2-2; D may be TRBD1 or TRBD2 (5 bases each). Germline V gene sequence: CDR1 SGHTA, CDR2 FQGNSA. The CDR3 length is 16 residues. V was shortened by 3 bases and J by 4 bases, with 15 bases between the two germline ends. The CDR3 DNA reads as TGTGCCAGCAGCTTCGGGGCCGCCATAGTCACCGGGGAGCTGTTTTTT. Its translation is CASSFGAAIVTGELFF. Drawing the rest from reference TRBV7-2 and TRBJ2-2, the complete variable domain is GAGVSQSPSNKVTEKGKDVELRCDPISGHTALYWYRQSLGQGLEFLIYFQGNSAPDKSGLPSDRFSAERTGGSVSTLTIQRTQQEDSAVYLCASSFGAAIVTGELFFGEGSRLTVL.

The CDR3 bases are TGTGCCAGTAGTATCTCTAGCAGGGCGGGATTCTATGGCTACACCTTC. As protein: CASSISSRAGFYGYTF. The chain employs TRBV19 and TRBJ1-2; the D gene is possibly TRBD1 (5 bases). Trimming left V 3 bases short and J 4 bases short, with 18 bases between. This CDR3 has 16 amino acids. Per germline, CDR1 LNHDA and CDR2 SQIVND (reference sequence).

Written as DNA, the CDR3 is TGTGCCAGCTCACCAATTGGCGGGAGCAACTACAATGAGCAGTTCTTC. It specifies CASSPIGGSNYNEQFF. The chain has TRBV18 and TRBJ2-1; the match to TRBD2 covers 7 bases. CDR1 is KGHSH, CDR2 LQKENI, per germline. V lost 2 bases, J lost 3 bases, and 7 bases stayed unmatched. This CDR3 spans 16 amino acids.

The chain joins TRBV6-4 to TRBJ2-1, with D hard to call. Trimming pared 0 bases from V and 10 bases from J, leaving 13 bases between. Per the germline V gene, CDR1 is MRHNA and CDR2 is SNTAGT. This CDR3 is 14 amino acids long. DNA of the CDR3: TGTGCCAGCAGTGACTCGGTAGGGTATGGCGAGCAGTTCTTC. Residues: CASSDSVGYGEQFF.

The chain uses TRBV19 and TRBJ2-7, with D hard to call. This CDR3 spans 13 amino acids. CDR1 LNHDA and CDR2 SQIVND come from the germline V gene (reference sequence). V lost 1 base, J lost 3 bases, and 7 bases lay in between. CDR3 DNA sequence: TGTGCCAGTAGTATAGGGATGGGCTACGAGCAGTACTTC. This codes for CASSIGMGYEQYF.

This rearrangement joins TRBV5-1 to TRBJ2-7, with 9 nucleotides matching TRBD1. CDR1 SGHRS and CDR2 YFSETQ come from the germline V gene. V trimming: 4 bases; J trimming: 3 bases; junction bases outside the gene matches: 8. This CDR3 spans 15 amino acids. CDR3 amino acids: CASSAGTGRIYEQYF. The CDR3 DNA reads TGCGCCAGCAGCGCCGGGACAGGGCGTATCTACGAGCAGTACTTC. The whole variable domain, remainder taken from reference TRBV5-1 and TRBJ2-7, is KAGVTQTPRYLIKTRGQQVTLSCSPISGHRSVSWYQQTPGQGLQFLFEYFSETQRNKGNFPGRFSGRQFSNSRSEMNVSTLELGDSALYLCASSAGTGRIYEQYFGPGTRLTVT.

The chain uses TRBV29-1 and TRBJ2-3, with D possibly matching TRBD1 (6 bases). CDR3 length equals 13 residues. Germline V CDR1 and CDR2: SQVTM, ANQGSEA. The V and J ends lost 3 bases and 1 base respectively, with 8 bases between them. As DNA, the CDR3 is TGCAGCGTTGACAGGGGCGGCACAGATACGCAGTATTTT. This sequence encodes CSVDRGGTDTQYF.

V and J are TRBV5-1 and TRBJ2-2; TRBD1 agrees at 9 bases. V lost 7 bases to trimming and J lost 4 bases; unmatched junction nucleotides: 5. This CDR3 is 14 amino acids long. Per the germline V gene, CDR1 is SGHRS and CDR2 is YFSETQ. CDR3 protein: CASGRDRATGELFF. The CDR3 bases are TGCGCCAGCGGACGGGACAGGGCCACCGGGGAGCTGTTTTTT.

In its sample, this clone was seen once. This rearrangement joins TRBV4-3 to TRBJ1-1; perhaps TRBD1 as D (6 bases). Per germline, CDR1 LGHNA and CDR2 YSLEER. V was shortened by 3 bases and J by 7 bases, with 21 bases between the two germline ends. The CDR3 extends over 16 amino acids. CDR3 loop: CASSQIVGGGNGEAFF. The CDR3 nucleotides read TGCGCCAGCAGCCAGATCGTAGGGGGGGGTAATGGTGAAGCTTTCTTT.

V usage is TRBV28 and J usage is TRBJ1-5, with D hard to call. The length of the CDR3 is 14 residues. V was shortened by 3 bases and J by 3 bases, with 9 bases between the two germline ends. Germline CDR1 is MDHEN and CDR2 is SYDVKM. CDR3 amino acids: CASSFVQNNQPQHF. The CDR3 DNA sequence: TGTGCCAGCAGTTTCGTCCAGAACAATCAGCCCCAGCATTTT.

The chain recombines TRBV5-4 with TRBJ2-5; D perhaps matches TRBD2 (7 bases). Germline V gene data show CDR1 as SGHNT and CDR2 as YYREEE (reference sequence). There are 14 residues in the CDR3. Trimming left V 2 bases short and J 1 base short, with 9 bases between. The CDR3 nucleotides are TGTGCCAGCAGCTTTGGGGGGGCCCAAGAGACCCAGTACTTC. Translation gives CASSFGGAQETQYF.

The rearrangement uses TRBV27 and TRBJ2-7, with 7 bases fitting TRBD2. Germline lookup yields CDR1 MNHEY and CDR2 SMNVEV (reference sequence). The CDR3 is 16 residues long. The junction had 7 bases not matched to a gene; V was cut back by 2 bases and J by 0 bases. CDR3 in DNA: TGTGCCAGCAGTTTAAAGGGACTACAAAGCTCCTACGAGCAGTACTTC. Translated: CASSLKGLQSSYEQYF.

The chain is built from TRBV5-1 and TRBJ2-1; either TRBD1 or TRBD2 may supply D (5 bases each). V lost 0 bases and J 7 bases, leaving 17 bases between the germline ends. Germline loops: CDR1 SGHRS, CDR2 YFSETQ. The CDR3 is made up of 16 amino acids. The CDR3 region has the DNA TGCGCCAGCAGCTTGGGGGGCGGGTCCAATTTTAATGAGCAGTTCTTC. This gives the protein CASSLGGGSNFNEQFF.

This clone has just one count. The J gene is TRBJ2-7, the V gene TRBV19; D is unclear. From germline, CDR1 is LNHDA and CDR2 SQIVND (reference sequence). This CDR3 is built from 13 residues. Trimming took 4 bases from V and 3 from J, leaving 10 bases between them. For the CDR3, the DNA is TGTGCCAGTAGTAGGAGTAGCCTCTACGAGCAGTACTTC. It translates to CASSRSSLYEQYF.

The chain links TRBV14 to TRBJ2-7, with TRBD1 matching over 7 bases. V dropped 0 bases and J dropped 4; count of bases not matched to a gene: 6. Germline V gene sequence: CDR1 SGHDN, CDR2 FVKESK. The CDR3 covers 15 residues. CDR3 loop: CASSQDLDRRYEQYF. CDR3 sequence (DNA): TGTGCCAGCAGCCAAGATCTGGACAGGCGATACGAGCAGTACTTC.

The V and J genes are TRBV23-1 and TRBJ1-5; the D is unclear. TRBV23-1 is an ORF for which the function is uncertain. V lost 10 bases to trimming and J lost 3 bases, with 13 bases between them. This CDR3 region has 13 residues. This CDR3 reads CATPPTDNQPQHF. The CDR3 DNA reads as TGCGCCACCCCACCGACGGACAATCAGCCCCAGCATTTT.

The chain is built from TRBV5-1 and TRBJ2-2; a possible D gene is TRBD1 (6 bases). CDR1 and CDR2 (germline): SGHRS, YFSETQ. CDR3 length: 11 amino acids. Trimming took 4 bases from V and 11 from J, leaving 9 bases between them. CDR3 residues: CASSLGTELFF. For the CDR3, the DNA is TGCGCCAGCAGCCTCGGGACAGAGCTGTTTTTT.

In DNA form, the CDR3 reads TGTGCCAGCAGCTTAGAATGGGCGGCCAACACTGAAGCTTTCTTT. It specifies CASSLEWAANTEAFF. This sequence joins TRBV11-2 and TRBJ1-1; D call uncertain. In germline, CDR1 is SGHAT, CDR2 FQNNGV. Between the trimmed V and J ends, which lost 0 bases and 2 bases, there was a span of 10 bases. This CDR3 contains 15 residues.

The V gene is TRBV18, the J gene TRBJ2-1, with TRBD2 matching 11 bases. This CDR3 is 18 amino acids long. V shed 0 bases and J 5 bases; nucleotides not matched to a gene: 9. Germline V lookup: CDR1 KGHSH, CDR2 LQKENI. DNA of the CDR3: TGTGCCAGCTCACCACCACGCGCCGGGACTAGCGGTAACAATGAGCAGTTCTTC. It yields the protein CASSPPRAGTSGNNEQFF.

The chain is built from TRBV7-2 and TRBJ2-3; the D gene is possibly TRBD2 (6 bases). CDR1 and CDR2 from the germline V gene are SGHTA and FQGNSA. V was shortened by 4 bases and J by 4 bases, with 12 bases between the two germline ends. This CDR3 is built from 14 residues. CDR3 in amino acids: CASSSFWDSDTQYF. CDR3 coding DNA: TGTGCCAGCAGCTCCTTCTGGGACTCAGATACGCAGTATTTT. The full variable domain, rest sourced from reference TRBV7-2 and TRBJ2-3, is GAGVSQSPSNKVTEKGKDVELRCDPISGHTALYWYRQSLGQGLEFLIYFQGNSAPDKSGLPSDRFSAERTGGSVSTLTIQRTQQEDSAVYLCASSSFWDSDTQYFGPGTRLTVL.

The gene calls are TRBV25-1 and TRBJ1-6; D ambiguous. The length of the CDR3 is 14 residues. Germline CDR1 reads MGHDK; CDR2 reads SYGVNS. V was pared by 7 bases and J by 5 bases, with 12 bases between. The CDR3 DNA reads TGTGCCAGCAATGGTAACCTTAATAATTCACCCCTCCACTTT. The encoded protein is CASNGNLNNSPLHF.

V gene TRBV19 combines with J gene TRBJ2-7, with D possibly being TRBD1 or TRBD2 (6 bases each). CDR1 is LNHDA and CDR2 is SQIVND in the germline V gene (reference sequence). This CDR3 has 13 residues. Trimming stripped 5 bases from V and 7 bases from J, with 15 bases between. CDR3 loop: CASSETGRREQYF. The CDR3 DNA sequence: TGTGCCAGTAGTGAAACAGGGAGGCGAGAGCAGTACTTC.

The chain recombines TRBV19 with TRBJ2-2; TRBD1 matches at 7 bases. This CDR3 comprises 15 residues. Germline-derived CDR1 and CDR2 are LNHDA and SQIVND (reference sequence). The V segment lost 4 bases and the J segment 0 bases; nucleotides outside the gene matches: 2. The CDR3 protein is CASSTQGANTGELFF. CDR3 DNA sequence: TGTGCCAGTAGTACCCAGGGGGCGAACACCGGGGAGCTGTTTTTT.